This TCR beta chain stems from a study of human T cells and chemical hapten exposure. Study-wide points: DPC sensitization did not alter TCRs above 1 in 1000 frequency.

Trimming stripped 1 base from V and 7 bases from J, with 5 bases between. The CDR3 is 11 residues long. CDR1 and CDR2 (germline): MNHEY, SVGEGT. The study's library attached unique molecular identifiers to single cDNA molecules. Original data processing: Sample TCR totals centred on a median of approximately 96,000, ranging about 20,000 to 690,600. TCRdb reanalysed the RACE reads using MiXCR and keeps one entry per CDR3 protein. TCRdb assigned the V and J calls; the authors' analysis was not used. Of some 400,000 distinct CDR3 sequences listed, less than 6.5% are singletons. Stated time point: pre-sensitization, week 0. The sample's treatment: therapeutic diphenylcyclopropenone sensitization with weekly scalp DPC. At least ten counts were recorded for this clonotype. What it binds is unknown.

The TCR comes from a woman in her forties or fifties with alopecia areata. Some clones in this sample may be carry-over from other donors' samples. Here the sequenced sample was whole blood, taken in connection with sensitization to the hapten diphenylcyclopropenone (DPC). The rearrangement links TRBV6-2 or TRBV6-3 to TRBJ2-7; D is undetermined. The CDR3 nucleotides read TGTGCCAGCAGTTACTTTGAGGAGCAGTACTTC. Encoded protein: CASSYFEEQYF.